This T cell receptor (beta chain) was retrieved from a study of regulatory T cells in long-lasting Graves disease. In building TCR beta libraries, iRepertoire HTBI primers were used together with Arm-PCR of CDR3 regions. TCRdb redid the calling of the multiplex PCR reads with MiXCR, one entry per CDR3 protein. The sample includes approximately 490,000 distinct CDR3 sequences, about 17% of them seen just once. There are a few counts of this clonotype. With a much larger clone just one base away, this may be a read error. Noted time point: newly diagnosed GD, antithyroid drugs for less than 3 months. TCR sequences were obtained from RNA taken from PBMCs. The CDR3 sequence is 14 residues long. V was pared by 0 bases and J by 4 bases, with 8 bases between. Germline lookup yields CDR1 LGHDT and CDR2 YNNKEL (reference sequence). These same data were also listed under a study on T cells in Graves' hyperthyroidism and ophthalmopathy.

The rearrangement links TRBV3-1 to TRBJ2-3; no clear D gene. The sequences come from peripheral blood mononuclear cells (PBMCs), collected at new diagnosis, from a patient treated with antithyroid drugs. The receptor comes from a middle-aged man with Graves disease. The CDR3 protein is CASSQDITPDTQYF. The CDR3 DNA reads TGTGCCAGCAGCCAAGATATAACTCCAGATACGCAGTATTTT.